A single sample is the source of the 10 T cell receptor beta chains below, sequenced in a study of T cell responses to AZD1222 COVID-19 vaccine. Assay used: immunoSEQ multiplex PCR; TCRdb lists only in-frame clones, some missing. Of 170,000 or so clones detected, 90% appear once; the ten largest clones hold about 1.6%. The source material was peripheral blood, sampled on day 0 of AZD1222 vaccination. The receptors were sampled from an adult in good health.

The chain employs TRBV7-2 and TRBJ1-1, with unresolved D. Germline V gene sequence: CDR1 SGHTA, CDR2 FQGNSA. The CDR3 has 10 amino acids. V lost 8 bases to trimming and J lost 11 bases, with 12 bases between them. The CDR3 DNA is TGTGCCAGCGCTGCCTCGGGTGCTTTCTTT. Translating it yields CASAASGAFF.

This chain uses TRBV7-9 with TRBJ1-3; the D is unclear. The CDR3 is made up of 13 amino acids. Trimming took 7 bases from V and 0 from J, leaving 7 bases between them. The V gene's germline CDR1 is SEHNR and CDR2 FQNEAQ (reference sequence). The CDR3 is CASTSYSGNTIYF. In nucleotides, the CDR3 is TGTGCCAGCACCTCATACTCTGGAAACACCATATATTTT.

The V and J genes are TRBV29-1 and TRBJ1-4, with 9 bases aligning to TRBD1. V gave up 4 bases and J gave up 7 bases; unmatched junction bases: 4. The CDR3 consists of 13 residues. CDR1 and CDR2 (germline): SQVTM, ANQGSEA. DNA of the CDR3: TGCAGCGTTGGGGGACAGGGCGTTGAAAAACTGTTTTTT. It translates to CSVGGQGVEKLFF.

V is TRBV7-9 and J is TRBJ1-1; D is unresolved. The germline V gene has CDR1 SEHNR and CDR2 FQNEAQ (reference sequence). The CDR3 totals 14 residues. Between the trimmed V and J ends, which lost 3 bases and 1 base, there was a span of 9 bases. The DNA of the CDR3 is TGTGCCAGCAGCTTTGCGGGTCGGAACACTGAAGCTTTCTTT. It specifies CASSFAGRNTEAFF.

The chain's CDR3 is CASSPRVVYGYTF. The DNA of the CDR3 is TGTGCCAGCTCACCCCGGGTTGTGTATGGCTACACCTTC. The chain is built from TRBV18 and TRBJ1-2; no firm D call. The germline CDR1 and CDR2 sequences are KGHSH and LQKENI. This CDR3 is 13 amino acids long. The ends were cut back, 3 bases at V and 5 bases at J, with 10 bases in the middle.

The chain is built from TRBV7-2 and TRBJ2-7, with unresolved D. The CDR3 loop spans 17 amino acids. V was cut by 1 base and J by 1 base, with 17 bases left in between. The V gene's germline CDR1 is SGHTA and CDR2 FQGNSA. The CDR3 is CASSLGGAWAQSYEQYF. CDR3 sequence (DNA): TGTGCCAGCAGCTTAGGAGGTGCCTGGGCTCAGTCCTACGAGCAGTACTTC. Looking up the rest from reference TRBV7-2 and TRBJ2-7 gives the full variable domain: GAGVSQSPSNKVTEKGKDVELRCDPISGHTALYWYRQSLGQGLEFLIYFQGNSAPDKSGLPSDRFSAERTGGSVSTLTIQRTQQEDSAVYLCASSLGGAWAQSYEQYFGPGTRLTVT.

The chain employs TRBV3-1 (or the pseudogene TRBV3-2) and TRBJ2-7, with D perhaps TRBD1 or TRBD2 (5 bases each). Germline V gene sequence: CDR1 LGHDT, CDR2 YNNKEL (reference sequence). This CDR3 has 13 residues. Trimming stripped 5 bases from V and 7 bases from J, with 15 bases between. CDR3 bases: TGTGCCAGCAGCTCCGGGACCTTGTCTGAGCAGTACTTC. Residues: CASSSGTLSEQYF.

The chain carries TRBV7-2 and TRBJ1-2, with D maybe TRBD1 (5 bases). Trimming took off 7 bases at V and 8 bases at J, with 29 bases between the two ends. CDR3 size: 17 residues. Germline V CDR1 and CDR2: SGHTA, FQGNSA. As DNA, the CDR3 is TGTGCCAGCATCTACAATCTCCGGGACGTCCGTGCGGGGGGCTACACCTTC. Its translation: CASIYNLRDVRAGGYTF.

This clone has a single count. The rearrangement joins TRBV24-1 to TRBJ2-2, with 7 bases that match TRBD2. Unmatched junction bases numbered 12, after V lost 5 bases and J lost 4 bases. The CDR3 loop spans 17 amino acids. The V gene's germline CDR1 is KGHDR and CDR2 SFDVKD. The CDR3 spells CATSAPRRTSITGELFF. The CDR3 DNA reads TGTGCCACCAGTGCCCCCCGACGGACTAGTATCACCGGGGAGCTGTTTTTT.

Here the CDR3 reads CASSLKVAGAYEQYF. CDR3 DNA: TGTGCCAGCAGCCTTAAGGTAGCGGGGGCCTACGAGCAGTACTTC. The chain joins TRBV6-2 or TRBV6-3 to TRBJ2-7; 9 nucleotides match TRBD2. This CDR3 comprises 15 residues. Germline V gene sequence: CDR1 MNHEY, CDR2 SVGEGT. The ends lost 6 bases at V and 2 bases at J; junction bases unmatched: 8.